The rows below give T cell receptor beta chains drawn from one sample of a study of T cell responses to AZD1222 COVID-19 vaccine. Profiling relied on immunoSEQ multiplex PCR, and the TCRdb table lists in-frame clones only, not all of them. Of roughly 81,000 clones listed, about 87% are singletons. Here the sequenced sample was peripheral blood, taken on day 0 of AZD1222 vaccination. These receptors were taken from an adult in good health. Each CDR3 is given with its conserved first and last residue. D genes are given only for firm matches. Size is stated for part of the rows, as once, few or many counts, or as a class when the clone is expanded.

TRBV29-1	-	-	TRBJ1-1	CSVFKNTEAFF	TGCAGCGTATTCAAGAACACTGAAGCTTTCTTT
TRBV7-3	TRBD1	-	TRBJ1-1	CASSLDRTTEAFF	TGTGCCAGCAGTTTGGACAGGACTACTGAAGCTTTCTTT
TRBV21-1	-	-	TRBJ2-3	CASTTSGRGADTQYF	TGTGCCAGCACCACCAGCGGGAGGGGAGCAGATACGCAGTATTTT
TRBV19	-	-	TRBJ1-2	CASSIEGGGYTF	TGTGCCAGTAGTATAGAAGGTGGTGGCTACACCTTC
TRBV7-6	TRBD2	-	TRBJ2-2	CASSPRSSGYNTGELFF	TGTGCCAGCAGCCCTAGGTCTAGCGGGTATAACACCGGGGAGCTGTTTTTT
TRBV3-1/TRBV3-2	-	-	TRBJ2-1	CASSPGRRDPYNEQFF	TGTGCCAGCAGCCCCGGACGGCGGGACCCCTACAATGAGCAGTTCTTC
TRBV19	-	-	TRBJ1-2	CASSPQAAHGYTF	TGTGCCAGTAGCCCCCAAGCCGCCCATGGCTACACCTTC
TRBV28	-	few	TRBJ2-1	CASSYENGVNEQFF	TGTGCCAGCAGTTACGAGAATGGAGTCAATGAGCAGTTCTTC
TRBV18	TRBD1	-	TRBJ2-1	CASSPRVQGAREDNEQFF	TGTGCCAGCTCACCACGGGTACAGGGGGCTCGGGAAGACAATGAGCAGTTCTTC
TRBV3-1/TRBV3-2	-	-	TRBJ1-1	CASSQGFSEAFF	TGTGCCAGCAGCCAAGGGTTTTCGGAAGCTTTCTTT
TRBV2	-	-	TRBJ2-7	CASSLNYEQYF	TGTGCCAGCAGTTTAAACTACGAGCAGTACTTC
TRBV28	-	-	TRBJ2-2	CASIGFGAGELFF	TGTGCCAGCATCGGATTCGGGGCCGGGGAGCTGTTTTTT
TRBV18	-	few	TRBJ1-5	CASSPMGRNQPQHF	TGTGCCAGCTCACCAATGGGCAGAAATCAGCCCCAGCATTTT
TRBV19	-	-	TRBJ1-1	CASSIVGMGNTEAFF	TGTGCCAGTAGTATAGTGGGGATGGGGAACACTGAAGCTTTCTTT
TRBV6-5	-	few	TRBJ1-3	CASSPRTAGNTIYF	TGTGCCAGCAGTCCCCGGACGGCCGGAAACACCATATATTTT
TRBV7-9	TRBD1	once	TRBJ1-2	CASSPRDRETYGYTF	TGTGCCAGCAGCCCCCGGGACAGGGAGACCTATGGCTACACCTTC
TRBV11-1	-	-	TRBJ1-1	CASSPRASGTEAFF	TGTGCCAGCAGCCCGAGAGCTTCGGGGACTGAAGCTTTCTTT
TRBV9	-	-	TRBJ1-2	CASSLNGRTNYGYTF	TGTGCCAGCAGCTTAAACGGGCGAACTAACTATGGCTACACCTTC
TRBV18	-	-	TRBJ2-7	CASSPPGPGIYEQYF	TGTGCCAGCTCACCACCGGGTCCAGGAATCTACGAGCAGTACTTC
TRBV28	TRBD2	-	TRBJ2-5	CASRRGSGRPEETQYF	TGTGCCAGCAGGCGGGGTAGCGGGAGACCGGAAGAGACCCAGTACTTC
TRBV19	-	-	TRBJ2-3	CASTIRTDLRSTDTQYF	TGTGCCAGTACCATAAGGACGGACCTCCGGAGCACAGATACGCAGTATTTT
TRBV11-3	-	-	TRBJ2-3	CASSPEGQDTQYF	TGTGCCAGCAGCCCCGAAGGCCAAGACACGCAGTATTTT
TRBV2	TRBD1	-	TRBJ1-2	CASRDRGLGSSGYTF	TGTGCCAGCAGGGACAGGGGGCTAGGGTCCAGTGGCTACACCTTC
TRBV21-1	-	-	TRBJ2-7	CASSKGQGSYEQYF	TGTGCCAGCAGCAAAGGACAGGGCTCCTACGAGCAGTACTTC
TRBV29-1	-	few	TRBJ1-2	CSALTGDTYGYTF	TGCAGCGCTTTGACAGGCGATACCTATGGCTACACCTTC
TRBV27	TRBD2	-	TRBJ2-7	CASSLTPSSGSINEQYF	TGTGCCAGCAGTTTAACGCCCTCTAGCGGGAGTATCAACGAGCAGTACTTC
TRBV3-1/TRBV3-2	-	-	TRBJ1-1	CASSQATEAFF	TGTGCCAGCAGCCAAGCGACCGAAGCTTTCTTT
TRBV5-1	TRBD1	-	TRBJ1-6	CASSSRGLDSPLHF	TGCGCCAGCAGCTCCAGGGGGCTTGATTCACCCCTCCACTTT
TRBV3-1/TRBV3-2	TRBD1	-	TRBJ1-1	CASSYITGTGAEAFF	TGTGCCAGCAGCTATATAACCGGGACAGGGGCCGAAGCTTTCTTT
TRBV2	TRBD1	-	TRBJ1-2	CASSRDRLYGYTF	TGTGCCAGCAGTCGGGACAGGCTATATGGCTACACCTTC
TRBV14	TRBD2	-	TRBJ2-3	CASRRAGADTQYF	TGTGCCAGCAGGCGAGCGGGAGCAGATACGCAGTATTTT
TRBV9	TRBD2	-	TRBJ2-4	CASSLRVAGGLAKNIQYF	TGTGCCAGCAGCCTAAGAGTAGCGGGAGGCCTAGCCAAAAACATTCAGTACTTC
TRBV9	-	-	TRBJ2-1	CASSVDLSGGPYNEQFF	TGTGCCAGCAGCGTGGACTTGTCTGGAGGGCCCTACAATGAGCAGTTCTTC
TRBV7-9	-	-	TRBJ2-7	CASSSRGGGSVYEQYF	TGTGCCAGCAGCTCTAGGGGGGGCGGGAGCGTTTACGAGCAGTACTTC
TRBV2	-	-	TRBJ1-5	CASSEWGNGPQHF	TGTGCCAGCAGTGAATGGGGGAACGGGCCCCAGCATTTT
TRBV20-1	TRBD2	few	TRBJ2-1	CSASGAGGATSGLSSYNEQFF	TGCAGTGCCAGTGGTGCAGGGGGGGCGACTAGCGGCTTATCGTCCTACAATGAGCAGTTCTTC
TRBV27	TRBD1	-	TRBJ2-7	CASSYDRGLFYEQYF	TGTGCCAGCAGTTACGACAGGGGTTTGTTCTACGAGCAGTACTTC
TRBV11-1	-	-	TRBJ2-1	CASSQGGSYNEQFF	TGTGCCAGCAGCCAGGGTGGGAGTTACAATGAGCAGTTCTTC
TRBV25-1	TRBD1	-	TRBJ1-6	CASSAWDSPSSPLHF	TGTGCCAGCAGTGCGTGGGACAGCCCGAGTTCACCCCTCCACTTT
TRBV18	-	-	TRBJ1-4	CASSPPGWEKLFF	TGTGCCAGCTCACCACCAGGGTGGGAAAAACTGTTTTTT
TRBV19	-	-	TRBJ2-3	CASSIYGSEDTQYF	TGTGCCAGTAGTATATATGGTTCAGAAGATACGCAGTATTTT
TRBV18	-	-	TRBJ1-1	CASSPLPGHTEAFF	TGTGCCAGCTCACCACTTCCAGGGCACACTGAAGCTTTCTTT
TRBV15	TRBD1	-	TRBJ1-6	CATSSVVSWDRNSPLHF	TGTGCCACCAGCAGTGTTGTGAGTTGGGACAGGAATTCACCCCTCCACTTT
TRBV27	TRBD2	-	TRBJ2-3	CASSFGTSGASTDTQYF	TGTGCCAGCAGTTTTGGCACTAGCGGAGCTAGCACAGATACGCAGTATTTT
TRBV7-6	-	-	TRBJ2-2	CASSLAQPIRAGELFF	TGTGCCAGCAGCTTAGCGCAACCTATTAGGGCCGGGGAGCTGTTTTTT
TRBV29-1	-	-	TRBJ1-1	CSATVTPMNTEAFF	TGCAGCGCGACAGTAACACCTATGAACACTGAAGCTTTCTTT
TRBV9	TRBD2	-	TRBJ2-1	CASSPPGLAGINEQFF	TGTGCCAGCAGCCCTCCCGGACTAGCGGGTATCAATGAGCAGTTCTTC
TRBV9	TRBD2	-	TRBJ2-3	CASSVGNVGGLDTQYF	TGTGCCAGCAGCGTAGGAAACGTGGGGGGGTTAGATACGCAGTATTTT
TRBV19	-	once	TRBJ2-2	CASSVSRLNTGELFF	TGTGCCAGTAGCGTCTCCAGATTGAACACCGGGGAGCTGTTTTTT
TRBV6-1	-	-	TRBJ1-5	CASSEGAQSYRPQHF	TGTGCCAGCAGTGAAGGAGCACAGTCGTATCGGCCCCAGCATTTT
TRBV18	-	-	TRBJ2-2	CASSPFQGTGELFF	TGTGCCAGCTCACCCTTCCAAGGCACCGGGGAGCTGTTTTTT
TRBV19	TRBD1	-	TRBJ2-3	CASSIGQGATDTQYF	TGTGCCAGTAGTATCGGACAGGGGGCTACAGATACGCAGTATTTT
TRBV4-1	-	-	TRBJ2-7	CASSQDPLASSYEQYF	TGCGCCAGCAGCCAAGACCCCCTGGCTTCCTCCTACGAGCAGTACTTC